This T cell receptor (beta chain) originates from a study of T cells after yellow fever vaccination. Ten or more counts support this clonotype. Trimming removed 0 bases at V and 7 bases at J, with 15 bases between. The CDR3 is 15 residues long. CDR1 is LNHNV, CDR2 YYDKDF, per germline (reference sequence). One entry per CDR3 protein results from TCRdb running MiXCR on the 5' RACE reads. The sample contains tens of thousands of distinct CDR3 sequences, approximately 7.5% of which appear only once. The gene calls are TRBV15 and TRBJ1-2; D unclear. The source is a man in his thirties or forties who received the YFV17D yellow fever vaccine. The source was CD8+ T cells sorted from PBMCs, collected on the day of the yellow fever booster vaccination. The CDR3 region has the DNA TGTGCCACCAGCAGAGATAGGCGTCAGGAATTTGGCTACACCTTC. Amino acids: CATSRDRRQEFGYTF. Filled out from reference TRBV15 and TRBJ1-2, the complete variable domain reads DAMVIQNPRYQVTQFGKPVTLSCSQTLNHNVMYWYQQKSSQAPKLLFHYYDKDFNNEADTPDNFQSRRPNTSFCFLDIRSPGLGDTAMYLCATSRDRRQEFGYTFGSGTRLTVV.